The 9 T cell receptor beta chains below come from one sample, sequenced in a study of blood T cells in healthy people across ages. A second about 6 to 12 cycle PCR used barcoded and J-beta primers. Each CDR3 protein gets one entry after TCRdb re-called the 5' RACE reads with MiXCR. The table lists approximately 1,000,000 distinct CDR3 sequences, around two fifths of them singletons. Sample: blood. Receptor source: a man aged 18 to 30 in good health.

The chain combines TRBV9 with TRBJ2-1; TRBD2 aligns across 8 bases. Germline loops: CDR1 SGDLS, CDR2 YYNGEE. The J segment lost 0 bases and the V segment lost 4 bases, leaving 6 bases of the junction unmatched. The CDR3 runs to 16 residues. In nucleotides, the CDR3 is TGTGCCAGCAGCTCTAGCGGGTGGAGCTCCTACAATGAGCAGTTCTTC. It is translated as CASSSSGWSSYNEQFF. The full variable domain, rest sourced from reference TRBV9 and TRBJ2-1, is DSGVTQTPKHLITATGQRVTLRCSPRSGDLSVYWYQQSLDQGLQFLIQYYNGEERAKGNILERFSAQQFPDLHSELNLSSLELGDSALYFCASSSSGWSSYNEQFFGPGTRLTVL.

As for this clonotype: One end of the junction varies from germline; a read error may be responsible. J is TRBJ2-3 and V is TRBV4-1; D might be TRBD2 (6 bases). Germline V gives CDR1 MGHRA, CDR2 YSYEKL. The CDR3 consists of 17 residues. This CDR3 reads CARSQDWEQRGIDTQYF. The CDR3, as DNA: TGCGCCCGCAGCCAAGATTGGGAACAGCGCGGGATAGATACGCAGTATTTT.

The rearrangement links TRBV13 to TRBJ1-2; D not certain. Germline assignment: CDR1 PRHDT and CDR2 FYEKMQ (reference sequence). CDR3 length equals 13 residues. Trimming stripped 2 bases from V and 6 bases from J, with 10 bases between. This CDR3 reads CASSLPAGDGYTF. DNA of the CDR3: TGTGCCAGCAGCTTACCAGCGGGTGATGGCTACACCTTC.

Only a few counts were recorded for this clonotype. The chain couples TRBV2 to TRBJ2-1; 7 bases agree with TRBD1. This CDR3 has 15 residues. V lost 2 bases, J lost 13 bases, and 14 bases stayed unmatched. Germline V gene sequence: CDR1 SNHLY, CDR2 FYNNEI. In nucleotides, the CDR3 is TGTGCCAGCAGTGAAAGGGGAATAGACAGGGTCCCCCAGTTCTTC. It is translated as CASSERGIDRVPQFF. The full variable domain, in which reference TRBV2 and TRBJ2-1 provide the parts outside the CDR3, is EPEVTQTPSHQVTQMGQEVILRCVPISNHLYFYWYRQILGQKVEFLVSFYNNEISEKSEIFDDQFSVERPDGSNFTLKIRSTKLEDSAMYFCASSERGIDRVPQFFGPGTRLTVL.

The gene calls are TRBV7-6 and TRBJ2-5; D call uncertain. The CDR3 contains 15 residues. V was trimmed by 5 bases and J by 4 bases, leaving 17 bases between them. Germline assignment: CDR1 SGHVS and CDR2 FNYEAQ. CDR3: CASSPRLGPGETQYF. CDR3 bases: TGTGCCAGCAGCCCACGACTCGGACCGGGAGAGACCCAGTACTTC.

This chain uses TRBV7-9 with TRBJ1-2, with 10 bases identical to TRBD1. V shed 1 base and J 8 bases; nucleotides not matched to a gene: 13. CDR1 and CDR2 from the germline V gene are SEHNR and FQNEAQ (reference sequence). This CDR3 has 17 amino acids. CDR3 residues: CASSLVRGTGALWGYTF. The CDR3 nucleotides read TGTGCCAGCAGCTTAGTTCGAGGGACAGGGGCCCTCTGGGGCTACACCTTC.

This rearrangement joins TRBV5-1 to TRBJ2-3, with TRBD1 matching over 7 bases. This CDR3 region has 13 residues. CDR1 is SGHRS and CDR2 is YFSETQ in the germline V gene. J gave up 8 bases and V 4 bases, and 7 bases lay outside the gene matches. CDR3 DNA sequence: TGCGCCAGCAGCACTAGACAGGGCGGTACGCAGTATTTT. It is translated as CASSTRQGGTQYF. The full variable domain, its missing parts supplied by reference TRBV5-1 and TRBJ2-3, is KAGVTQTPRYLIKTRGQQVTLSCSPISGHRSVSWYQQTPGQGLQFLFEYFSETQRNKGNFPGRFSGRQFSNSRSEMNVSTLELGDSALYLCASSTRQGGTQYFGPGTRLTVL.

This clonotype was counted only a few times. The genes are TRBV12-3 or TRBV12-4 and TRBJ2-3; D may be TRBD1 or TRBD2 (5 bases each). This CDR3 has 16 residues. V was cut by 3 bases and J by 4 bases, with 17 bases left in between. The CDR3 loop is CASSFFRGAESDTQYF. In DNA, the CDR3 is TGTGCCAGCAGTTTCTTCCGAGGGGCTGAATCAGATACGCAGTATTTT.

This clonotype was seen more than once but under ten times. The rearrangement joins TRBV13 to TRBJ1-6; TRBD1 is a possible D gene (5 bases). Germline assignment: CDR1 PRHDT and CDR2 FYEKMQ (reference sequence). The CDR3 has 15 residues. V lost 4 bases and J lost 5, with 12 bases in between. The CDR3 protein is CASSSQGDNNSPLHF. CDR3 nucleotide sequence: TGTGCCAGCAGCTCCCAGGGTGACAATAATTCACCCCTCCACTTT.